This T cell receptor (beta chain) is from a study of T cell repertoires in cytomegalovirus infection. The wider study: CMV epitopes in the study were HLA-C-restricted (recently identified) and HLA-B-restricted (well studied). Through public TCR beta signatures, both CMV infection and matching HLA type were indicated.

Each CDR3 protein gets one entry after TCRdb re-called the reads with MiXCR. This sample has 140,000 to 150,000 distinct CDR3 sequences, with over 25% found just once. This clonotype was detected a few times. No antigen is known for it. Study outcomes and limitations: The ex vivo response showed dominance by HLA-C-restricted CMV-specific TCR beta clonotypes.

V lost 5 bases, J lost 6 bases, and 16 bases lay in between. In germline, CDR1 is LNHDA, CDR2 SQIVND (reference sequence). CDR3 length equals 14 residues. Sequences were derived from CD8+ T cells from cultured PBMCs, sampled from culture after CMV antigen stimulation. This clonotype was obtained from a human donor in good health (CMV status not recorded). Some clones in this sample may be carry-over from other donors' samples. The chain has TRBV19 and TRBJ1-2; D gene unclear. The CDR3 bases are TGTGCCAGTAGTGAGGTGGCGCCTCTCCATGGCTACACCTTC. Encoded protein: CASSEVAPLHGYTF.